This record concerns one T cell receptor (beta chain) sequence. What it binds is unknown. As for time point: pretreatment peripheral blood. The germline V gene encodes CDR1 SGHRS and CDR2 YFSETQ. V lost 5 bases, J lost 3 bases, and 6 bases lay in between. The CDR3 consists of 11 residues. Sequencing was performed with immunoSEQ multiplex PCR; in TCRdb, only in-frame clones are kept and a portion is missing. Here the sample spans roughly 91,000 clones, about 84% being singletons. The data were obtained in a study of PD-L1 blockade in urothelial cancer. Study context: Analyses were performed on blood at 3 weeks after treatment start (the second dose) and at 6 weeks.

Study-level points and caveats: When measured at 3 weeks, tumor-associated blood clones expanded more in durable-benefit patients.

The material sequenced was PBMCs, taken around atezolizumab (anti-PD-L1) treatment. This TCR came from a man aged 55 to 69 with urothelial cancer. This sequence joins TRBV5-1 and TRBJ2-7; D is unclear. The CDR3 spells CASRSLYEQYF. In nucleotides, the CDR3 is TGCGCCAGCAGGTCCCTCTACGAGCAGTACTTC.